These 18 T cell receptor beta chains were all obtained from the same sample, sequenced in a study of CD8 T cells in ankylosing spondylitis. Study-level findings and limits: Apparently characteristic of ankylosing spondylitis blood was a TCR beta motif (about 8 highly homologous variants).

Their target antigens are unknown. MiXCR, applied by TCRdb to the 5' RACE reads, yields one record per CDR3 protein. The table shows roughly 700,000 distinct CDR3 sequences, with under 20% occurring only once. The source material was blood, either unsorted or a sorted T cell fraction (not recorded which). All receptors come from a male donor with ankylosing spondylitis.

The chain has TRBV7-3 and TRBJ2-5; D ambiguous. V lost 3 bases and J lost 3, with 11 bases in between. CDR1 and CDR2 (germline): SGHTA, FQGTGA. This CDR3 is built from 14 residues. CDR3 coding DNA: TGTGCCAGCAGCTTGGGATCGGCAAAAGAGACCCAGTACTTC. The encoded protein is CASSLGSAKETQYF.

The chain's CDR3 is CATSTTGRAKAEAFF. CDR3 in DNA: TGTGCCACCAGCACCACGGGACGGGCCAAAGCTGAAGCTTTCTTT. The chain combines TRBV15 with TRBJ1-1; a weak D match, TRBD1 (5 bases). CDR1 and CDR2 from the germline V gene are LNHNV and YYDKDF (reference sequence). V was trimmed by 4 bases and J by 6 bases, leaving 18 bases between them. This CDR3 has 15 amino acids.

This clonotype has only a few counts. The chain recombines TRBV6-6 with TRBJ2-7; D call uncertain. The CDR3 contains 11 residues. The V gene lost 6 bases and the J gene lost 4 bases, with 7 bases spanning the gap. CDR1 is MNHNY and CDR2 is SVGAGI in the germline V gene (reference sequence). CDR3 bases: TGTGCCAGCAGAGACGTTTACGAGCAGTACTTC. It translates to CASRDVYEQYF.

As regards this clonotype: A much more abundant neighbour one base away suggests this may be a read error. The chain is built from TRBV7-2 and TRBJ1-1, with D possibly matching TRBD1 (6 bases). The germline V gene has CDR1 SGHTA and CDR2 FQGNSA. The CDR3 is 13 amino acids. V was cut by 3 bases and J by 6 bases, with 11 bases left in between. This chain's CDR3 is CASSFGQLPEAFF. The CDR3 DNA follows: TGTGCCAGCAGCTTTGGACAGCTACCTGAAGCTTTCTTT.

The V and J genes are TRBV6-1 and TRBJ1-6; D ambiguous. The germline V gene encodes CDR1 MNHNS and CDR2 SASEGT. Trimming left V 8 bases short and J 9 bases short, with 14 bases between. CDR3 length: 13 amino acids. CDR3 residues: CASSETLSSPLHF. The CDR3 region has the DNA TGTGCCAGCTCGGAGACTCTGAGTTCACCCCTCCACTTT.

This chain uses TRBV7-8 with TRBJ2-3, with TRBD2 identical over 7 bases. Germline V gene data show CDR1 as SGHVS and CDR2 as FQNEAQ. Unmatched junction bases numbered 9, after V lost 5 bases and J lost 4 bases. This CDR3 is built from 15 residues. The chain's CDR3 is CASSPRGREADTQYF. CDR3 nucleotides: TGTGCCAGCAGCCCCAGAGGGAGGGAGGCAGATACGCAGTATTTT.

J is TRBJ2-3 and V is TRBV4-2; 15 bases match TRBD2. Looked up from germline, CDR1 is LGHNA and CDR2 is YNFKEQ. The CDR3 runs 18 residues. V lost 4 bases to trimming and J lost 0 bases; unmatched junction nucleotides: 5. The CDR3, as DNA: TGTGCCAGCAGCCCGGGACTAGCGGGGGGAGTAAGCACAGATACGCAGTATTTT. Protein product: CASSPGLAGGVSTDTQYF.

V and J are TRBV28 and TRBJ2-1; D remains unclear. The germline CDR1 and CDR2 sequences are MDHEN and SYDVKM. The CDR3 length is 15 residues. V shed 5 bases and J shed 9 bases, with 20 bases lying between them. CDR3 loop: CASSAPRWANPEQFF. The CDR3 bases are TGTGCCAGCAGTGCCCCAAGGTGGGCAAATCCTGAGCAGTTCTTC.

The V and J genes are TRBV7-2 and TRBJ2-6; D is ambiguous. Per the germline V gene, CDR1 is SGHTA and CDR2 is FQGNSA. Trimming took off 1 base at V and 4 bases at J, with 5 bases between the two ends. The CDR3 loop spans 14 amino acids. The CDR3 coding sequence is TGTGCCAGCAGCTTAGGACTCGGGGCCAACGTCCTGACTTTC. It is translated as CASSLGLGANVLTF.

In this sample, this clonotype turned up a few times. The CDR3 nucleotides read TGTGCCAGCAATACAGGGCTGACTGAAGCTTTCTTT. Its translation: CASNTGLTEAFF. The chain carries TRBV6-2 or TRBV6-3 and TRBJ1-1; the D gene is possibly TRBD1 (6 bases). Per germline, CDR1 MNHEY and CDR2 SVGEGT. CDR3 size: 12 residues. V lost 7 bases to trimming and J lost 5 bases, with 11 bases between them.

J is TRBJ2-5 and V is TRBV5-6, with 9 bases fitting TRBD1. The CDR3 consists of 15 residues. Losses at the gene ends were 4 bases for V and 5 bases for J; bases not matched to a gene: 9. Germline V lookup: CDR1 SGHDT, CDR2 YYEEEE. The CDR3: CASSDPGQGTETQYF. The CDR3 bases are TGTGCCAGCAGCGACCCGGGACAGGGTACGGAGACCCAGTACTTC.

The chain combines TRBV28 with TRBJ1-1; D is ambiguous. The CDR3 runs 15 residues. V shed 0 bases and J shed 0 bases, with 8 bases lying between them. Germline lookup yields CDR1 MDHEN and CDR2 SYDVKM. The CDR3 loop reads CASSLWSLLNTEAFF. Written as DNA, the CDR3 is TGTGCCAGCAGTTTATGGAGTTTGTTGAACACTGAAGCTTTCTTT.

This clonotype was counted ten times or more. The gene calls are TRBV29-1 and TRBJ2-3; D uncertain. The V end was cut by 3 bases, the J end by 3 bases, with 7 bases between. CDR1 is SQVTM and CDR2 is ANQGSEA in the germline V gene. The CDR3 is made up of 12 amino acids. CDR3 protein: CSVEGQTDTQYF. Written as DNA, the CDR3 is TGCAGCGTTGAGGGTCAAACAGATACGCAGTATTTT.

This rearrangement joins TRBV7-3 to TRBJ1-1; tentatively, D is TRBD1 (5 bases). From germline, CDR1 is SGHTA and CDR2 FQGTGA. Trimming took 1 base from V and 6 from J, leaving 9 bases between them. The length of the CDR3 is 13 residues. The CDR3 reads CASSLNPGAEAFF. CDR3 DNA: TGTGCCAGCAGCTTAAATCCGGGGGCTGAAGCTTTCTTT.

This rearrangement joins TRBV4-2 to TRBJ1-5; no firm D call. The CDR3 is 13 residues long. Germline V gene lookup returns CDR1 LGHNA and CDR2 YNFKEQ. V was clipped by 0 bases and J by 7 bases, with 7 bases between them. For the CDR3, the DNA is TGTGCCAGCAGCCAAGATCTTGAACAGCCCCAGCATTTT. Translated: CASSQDLEQPQHF.

The chain recombines TRBV6-1 with TRBJ2-1, with D uncertain. CDR1 MNHNS and CDR2 SASEGT come from the germline V gene. This CDR3 is 14 amino acids long. Trimming cost V 5 bases and J 6 bases, with 14 bases left between them. This chain's CDR3 is CASSRKTLSNEQFF. Written as DNA, the CDR3 is TGTGCCAGCAGTCGAAAGACTCTTAGCAATGAGCAGTTCTTC.

This clonotype was detected only a few times. The chain recombines TRBV6-2 or TRBV6-3 with TRBJ2-1, with 7 bases that match TRBD1. The V segment lost 6 bases and the J segment 6 bases; nucleotides outside the gene matches: 8. The V gene's germline CDR1 is MNHEY and CDR2 SVGEGT. CDR3 length: 14 residues. The DNA of the CDR3 is TGTGCCAGCAGCCCGGGACAGAAGGGCAATGAGCAGTTCTTC. Translation: CASSPGQKGNEQFF.

This clonotype was seen a few times. This chain connects TRBV5-1 to TRBJ2-1, with 14 bases lining up with TRBD2. Germline loops: CDR1 SGHRS, CDR2 YFSETQ. CDR3 length: 16 amino acids. V dropped 4 bases and J dropped 6; count of bases not matched to a gene: 6. CDR3 bases: TGCGCCAGCAGCCCCTTGACTAGCGGGGGGGCCAATGAGCAGTTCTTC. Its translation: CASSPLTSGGANEQFF.